The source of this T cell receptor beta chain is a study of blood T cells in healthy people across ages. This clonotype has a single count. Every sample yielded at least 6.5 million isolated PBMCs. A minimum of 5.5 micrograms of total RNA was extracted per sample. It was with a sample-barcoded 5' primer and a J-beta primer mix that a second PCR of roughly 7 to 12 cycles was run. All cDNA molecules were each tagged by a template-switch adaptor with 12 random nucleotides. All samples yielded 3 million or more CDR3-containing paired-end reads. TCRdb passed the 5' RACE reads through MiXCR, listing each CDR3 protein once. Of roughly 1.4 million distinct CDR3 sequences listed, roughly 64% are singletons. Per germline, CDR1 SQVTM and CDR2 ANQGSEA. The CDR3 is 14 amino acids. The V end was cut by 8 bases, the J end by 0 bases, with 14 bases between.

The V and J genes are TRBV29-1 and TRBJ2-1; D is ambiguous. This receptor was obtained from a man in his late teens or twenties in good health. The sequencing sample was made of blood. CDR3 in DNA: TGCAGCCTCTATGGTTCGAGCTCCTACAATGAGCAGTTCTTC. This gives the protein CSLYGSSSYNEQFF.